This T cell receptor (beta chain) derives from a study of a mutant IDH1 vaccine in newly diagnosed glioma. About the study: The earlier regimen, radiotherapy, temozolomide, or both, was most often both. Visit V12 happened at week 35; visit V13 happened at week 47.

To note about this clone: Its target is not known.

CDR1 and CDR2 from the germline V gene are SNHLY and FYNNEI. V shed 3 bases and J 0 bases; nucleotides not matched to a gene: 6. The CDR3 is made up of 16 amino acids. Stated time point: week 47, end of study. Mutant IDH1 20-mer peptide, at 300 ug, made up each vaccine dose, with topical imiquimod. The protocol was immunoSEQ multiplex PCR, while the TCRdb copy is restricted to in-frame clones and leaves out a portion. The table records 84,000 or so clones, more than 80% of them present only once. This rearrangement joins TRBV2 to TRBJ2-5; 8 bases fit TRBD1. Sequencing was performed on PBMCs, taken from a glioma patient whose treatment included an IDH1 peptide vaccine. The TCR sequence derives from a man in his forties or fifties with glioma. CDR3 sequence (DNA): TGTGCCAGCAGTGAGGAGGACAGGGAGTACCAAGAGACCCAGTACTTC. It specifies CASSEEDREYQETQYF. Looking up the rest from reference TRBV2 and TRBJ2-5 gives the full variable domain: EPEVTQTPSHQVTQMGQEVILRCVPISNHLYFYWYRQILGQKVEFLVSFYNNEISEKSEIFDDQFSVERPDGSNFTLKIRSTKLEDSAMYFCASSEEDREYQETQYFGPGTRLLVL.